These T cell receptor beta chains were read from a single sample in a study of T cells expressing NK-cell markers. TCRdb reprocessed the 5' RACE reads and keeps a single row for each CDR3 protein, giving no DNA. Its listing shows a few hundred thousand distinct CDR3 sequences. Sequencing input: blood T cells: a sorted CD56 or NKG2C T cell subset, CD4+ or CD8+ T cells, or bulk PBMC T cells (not recorded which). Source of these receptors: a woman aged 50 to 65 in good health. CDR3s include the opening cysteine and the closing phenylalanine or tryptophan.

TRBJ2-3	TRBV20-1	CSADAAGDTQYF
TRBJ1-2	TRBV12-3/TRBV12-4	CASSSGGTWGYTF
TRBJ1-5	TRBV24-1	CATSDGGRGAGQPQHF
TRBJ2-2	TRBV4-1	CASSLRKGLGELFF
TRBJ1-5	TRBV2	CASSEGVAGQPQHF
TRBJ2-5	TRBV20-1	CSARDPGPETQYF
TRBJ1-4	TRBV2	CASRPAFREKLFF
TRBJ2-1	TRBV3-1	CASSSAGGGGEQFF
TRBJ1-5	TRBV28	CASSPGGDGPQHF
TRBJ2-7	TRBV20-1	CSASYRATSYEQYF
TRBJ2-1	TRBV20-1	CSASSGRAYNEQFF
TRBJ1-6	TRBV6-5	CASSYSKTAGSPLHF
TRBJ2-5	TRBV12-5	CASGLVAGPGETQYF
TRBJ2-5	TRBV5-1	CASSAGTTVRQTQYF
TRBJ2-3	TRBV5-1	CASSLSGTATVYGTQYF
TRBJ2-3	TRBV10-1	CATSGGTDTQYF
TRBJ2-3	TRBV5-5	CASSLGGTGSTDTQYF
TRBJ1-1	TRBV12-3/TRBV12-4	CASTRLENTEAFF
TRBJ2-5	TRBV7-8	CASSPKHQETQYF
TRBJ2-3	TRBV20-1	CSARETSGSSGTQYF
TRBJ2-5	TRBV20-1	CSARVTTSDRRTQYF
TRBJ1-1	TRBV15	CATTRVIGGTEAFF
TRBJ2-4	TRBV2	CASSDAGGPKGIQYF
TRBJ2-1	TRBV12-3/TRBV12-4	CASSLRLASNEQFF
TRBJ1-4	TRBV5-1	CASRLDSPEKLFF
TRBJ1-2	TRBV11-3	CASSRREDGYTF
TRBJ1-2	TRBV6-2/TRBV6-3	CASSWTPGSDYGYTF
TRBJ1-3	TRBV25-1	CASRGTGLSGNTIYF
TRBJ2-7	TRBV4-1	CASSQVSGNTYEQYF
TRBJ2-3	TRBV28	CASSSTGGPGTDTQYF
TRBJ2-2	TRBV12-3/TRBV12-4	CASSLGGNTGELFF
TRBJ2-1	TRBV7-2	CASSFLGRPYNEQFF
TRBJ2-1	TRBV9	CASSVATGLSSYNEQFF
TRBJ2-7	TRBV7-2	CASSFPGRRTYEQYF
TRBJ2-1	TRBV28	CASSADPSGGEQFF
TRBJ1-1	TRBV3-1	CASSREGQAFF
TRBJ1-2	TRBV4-1	CASSQGDRVSYGYTF
TRBJ2-3	TRBV20-1	CSARDRLSADTQYF
TRBJ2-6	TRBV27	CASSSPRDRGVSGANVLTF
TRBJ2-7	TRBV12-3/TRBV12-4	CASAGGPLAGAYEQYF
TRBJ2-1	TRBV27	CASRRYGILIGAGTVREQFF